Below are 13 T cell receptor beta chains sequenced from a single sample in a study of blood T cell repertoires in COVID-19. Repertoires were generated with immunoSEQ multiplex PCR, while TCRdb's copy carries only in-frame clones and drops some. The sample records 120,000 or so clones, 80% being singletons. Sequenced input: peripheral blood. The source of these receptors is a human donor in a cohort sampled during active COVID-19.

This clone showed up just once. V gene TRBV4-3 combines with J gene TRBJ1-2, with TRBD1 matching 10 bases. Germline CDR1 LGHNA, CDR2 YSLEER. The CDR3 is 16 residues long. V shed 4 bases and J 4 bases; nucleotides not matched to a gene: 9. The CDR3 region is CASSRTSTGGSYGYTF. CDR3 coding DNA: TGCGCCAGCAGCCGGACGTCGACAGGGGGCAGCTATGGCTACACCTTC.

The chain couples TRBV10-2 to TRBJ1-2; D is unresolved. Germline V gene sequence: CDR1 WSHSY, CDR2 SAAADI. V lost 6 bases to trimming and J lost 4 bases, with 12 bases between them. This CDR3 comprises 13 residues. In DNA form, the CDR3 reads TGCGCCAGCAGACCCGGAGGTTTCTATGGCTACACCTTC. Its protein product is CASRPGGFYGYTF.

The CDR3 loop reads CASSLVSGVNTEAFF. The CDR3 nucleotides read TGTGCCAGCAGCTTAGTGTCAGGGGTGAACACTGAAGCTTTCTTT. The chain combines TRBV7-2 with TRBJ1-1, with TRBD1 as a possible D gene (6 bases). The length of the CDR3 is 15 residues. V was clipped by 1 base and J by 0 bases, with 9 bases between them. Germline CDR1 and CDR2: SGHTA and FQGNSA.

In its sample, this clone was seen a few times. This chain links TRBV30 with TRBJ2-5, with 15 bases fitting TRBD2. The ends lost 3 bases at V and 10 bases at J; junction bases unmatched: 6. The germline gives CDR1 GTSNPN, CDR2 SVGIG (reference sequence). The CDR3 has 14 amino acids. DNA of the CDR3: TGTGCCTGGAGCGGGACTAGCGGGGGGCTCAGCCAGTACTTC. It encodes CAWSGTSGGLSQYF.

The V gene is TRBV9, the J gene TRBJ2-5; D unresolved. The CDR3 contains 16 residues. CDR1 and CDR2 from the germline V gene are SGDLS and YYNGEE. Trimming cost V 1 base and J 1 base, with 14 bases left between them. The CDR3 DNA reads TGTGCCAGCAGCGTAAATGATTTGGCAGGCCAAGAGACCCAGTACTTC. It yields the protein CASSVNDLAGQETQYF.

The chain is built from TRBV7-6 and TRBJ2-7; 9 bases are shared with TRBD1. The CDR3 extends over 15 amino acids. Germline CDR1 is SGHVS and CDR2 is FNYEAQ. V gave up 3 bases and J gave up 4 bases; unmatched junction bases: 7. CDR3 protein: CASSLGQGNMYEQYF. CDR3 sequence (DNA): TGTGCCAGCAGCTTGGGACAGGGCAACATGTACGAGCAGTACTTC. The full variable domain, its missing parts supplied by reference TRBV7-6 and TRBJ2-7, is GAGVSQSPRYKVTKRGQDVALRCDPISGHVSLYWYRQALGQGPEFLTYFNYEAQQDKSGLPNDRFSAERPEGSISTLTIQRTEQRDSAMYRCASSLGQGNMYEQYFGPGTRLTVT.

The chain employs TRBV18 and TRBJ1-5; perhaps TRBD1 as D (6 bases). The germline V and J ends were trimmed by 3 bases and 4 bases, with 10 bases remaining between them. CDR3 length: 14 residues. Looked up from germline, CDR1 is KGHSH and CDR2 is LQKENI. The CDR3 region has the DNA TGTGCCAGCTCACCTGTCAGGGGTAATCAGCCCCAGCATTTT. Protein sequence: CASSPVRGNQPQHF. The whole variable domain, remainder taken from reference TRBV18 and TRBJ1-5, is NAGVMQNPRHLVRRRGQEARLRCSPMKGHSHVYWYRQLPEEGLKFMVYLQKENIIDESGMPKERFSAEFPKEGPSILRIQQVVRGDSAAYFCASSPVRGNQPQHFGDGTRLSIL.

The chain recombines TRBV10-3 with TRBJ1-1; 10 nucleotides match TRBD1. This CDR3 is 14 amino acids long. The J segment lost 7 bases and the V segment lost 4 bases, leaving 6 bases of the junction unmatched. Germline V gives CDR1 ENHRY, CDR2 SYGVKD. The CDR3 protein is CAISGDRGPHEAFF. Written as DNA, the CDR3 is TGTGCCATCAGTGGAGACAGGGGGCCCCATGAAGCTTTCTTT.

This chain uses TRBV7-3 with TRBJ1-1; a weak D match, TRBD1 (6 bases). The germline CDR1 and CDR2 sequences are SGHTA and FQGTGA. The CDR3 totals 15 residues. Between the trimmed V and J ends, which lost 5 bases and 4 bases, there was a span of 17 bases. The CDR3 is CASSPSWGGGTEAFF. The CDR3 DNA sequence: TGTGCCAGCAGCCCCAGCTGGGGAGGGGGCACTGAAGCTTTCTTT.

CDR3 in amino acids: CSVEEGGYGYTF. Written as DNA, the CDR3 is TGCAGCGTTGAAGAAGGGGGCTATGGCTACACCTTC. This chain joins TRBV29-1 and TRBJ1-2; possible D gene TRBD1, 6 bases. Germline V CDR1 and CDR2: SQVTM, ANQGSEA. V was shortened by 0 bases and J by 4 bases, with 6 bases between the two germline ends. The CDR3 consists of 12 residues.

CDR3: CASSFSGASSYEQYF. The CDR3 nucleotides read TGCGCCAGCAGCTTTTCAGGTGCCAGCTCCTACGAGCAGTACTTC. V gene TRBV5-1 combines with J gene TRBJ2-7; no clear D. V lost 2 bases and J lost 0, with 12 bases in between. The CDR3 sequence is 15 residues long. In germline, CDR1 is SGHRS, CDR2 YFSETQ. The entire variable domain, with the rest obtained from reference TRBV5-1 and TRBJ2-7, is as follows: KAGVTQTPRYLIKTRGQQVTLSCSPISGHRSVSWYQQTPGQGLQFLFEYFSETQRNKGNFPGRFSGRQFSNSRSEMNVSTLELGDSALYLCASSFSGASSYEQYFGPGTRLTVT.

This clone was seen only once. The chain is built from TRBV7-8 and TRBJ1-5; a possible D gene is TRBD1 (5 bases). V was cut by 2 bases and J by 0 bases, with 8 bases left in between. The CDR3 is 15 amino acids. Germline-derived CDR1 and CDR2 are SGHVS and FQNEAQ. CDR3 loop: CASSLKGLSNQPQHF. In DNA, the CDR3 is TGTGCCAGCAGCTTAAAGGGACTTAGCAATCAGCCCCAGCATTTT.

V is TRBV5-5 and J is TRBJ2-2; TRBD1 matches 7 bases. CDR1 and CDR2 (germline): SGHKS, YYEKEE (reference sequence). The ends lost 0 bases at V and 3 bases at J; junction bases unmatched: 2. This CDR3 region has 15 residues. CDR3 DNA: TGTGCCAGCAGCTTGGAGGGGGCCGACACCGGGGAGCTGTTTTTT. Translated: CASSLEGADTGELFF. Supplemented by reference TRBV5-5 and TRBJ2-2, the full variable domain reads DAGVTQSPTHLIKTRGQQVTLRCSPISGHKSVSWYQQVLGQGPQFIFQYYEKEERGRGNFPDRFSARQFPNYSSELNVNALLLGDSALYLCASSLEGADTGELFFGEGSRLTVL.